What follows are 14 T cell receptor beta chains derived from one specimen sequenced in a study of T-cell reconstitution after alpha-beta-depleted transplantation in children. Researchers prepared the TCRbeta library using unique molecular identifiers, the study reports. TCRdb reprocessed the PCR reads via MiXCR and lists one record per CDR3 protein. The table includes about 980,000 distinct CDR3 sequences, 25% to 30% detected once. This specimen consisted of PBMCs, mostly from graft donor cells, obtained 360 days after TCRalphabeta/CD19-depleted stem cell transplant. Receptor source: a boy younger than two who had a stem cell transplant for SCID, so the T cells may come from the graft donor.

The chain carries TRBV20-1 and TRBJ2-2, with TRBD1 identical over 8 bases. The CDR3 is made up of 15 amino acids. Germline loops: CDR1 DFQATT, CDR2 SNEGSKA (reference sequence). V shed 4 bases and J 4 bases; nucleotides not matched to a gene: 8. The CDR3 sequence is CSAKLGQGITGELFF. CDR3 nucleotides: TGCAGTGCTAAGCTTGGACAGGGAATCACCGGGGAGCTGTTTTTT.

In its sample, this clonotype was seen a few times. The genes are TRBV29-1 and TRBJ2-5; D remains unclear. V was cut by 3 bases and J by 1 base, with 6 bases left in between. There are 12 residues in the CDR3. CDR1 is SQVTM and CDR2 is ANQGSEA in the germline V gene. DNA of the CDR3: TGCAGCGTTGAGTCAGGCCAAGAGACCCAGTACTTC. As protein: CSVESGQETQYF. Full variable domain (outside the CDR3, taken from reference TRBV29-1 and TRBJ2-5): SAVISQKPSRDICQRGTSLTIQCQVDSQVTMMFWYRQQPGQSLTLIATANQGSEATYESGFVIDKFPISRPNLTFSTLTVSNMSPEDSSIYLCSVESGQETQYFGPGTRLLVL.

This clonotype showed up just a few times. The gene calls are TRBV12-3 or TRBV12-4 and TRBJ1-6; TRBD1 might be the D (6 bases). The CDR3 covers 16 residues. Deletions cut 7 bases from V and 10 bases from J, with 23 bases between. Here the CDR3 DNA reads TGTGCCAGCATCAGGGGACCAGCGGGGGAGGAATCACCCCTCCACTTT. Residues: CASIRGPAGEESPLHF.

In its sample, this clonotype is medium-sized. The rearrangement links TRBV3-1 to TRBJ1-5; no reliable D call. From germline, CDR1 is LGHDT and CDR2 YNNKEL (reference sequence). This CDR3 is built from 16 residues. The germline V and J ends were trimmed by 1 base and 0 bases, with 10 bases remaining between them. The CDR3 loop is CASSQGWVYSNQPQHF. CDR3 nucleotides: TGTGCCAGCAGCCAAGGGTGGGTTTATAGCAATCAGCCCCAGCATTTT.

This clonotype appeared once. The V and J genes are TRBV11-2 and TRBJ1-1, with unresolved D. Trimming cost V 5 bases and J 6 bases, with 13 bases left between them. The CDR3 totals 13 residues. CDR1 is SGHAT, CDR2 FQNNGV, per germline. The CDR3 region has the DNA TGTGCCAGCAGCACCGGGCCCGGGGCTGAAGCTTTCTTT. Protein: CASSTGPGAEAFF.

The CDR3: CASRLGWESEQFF. CDR3 coding DNA: TGTGCCAGCAGACTGGGATGGGAAAGTGAGCAGTTCTTC. The V gene is TRBV7-9, the J gene TRBJ2-1; no reliable D call. Between the trimmed V and J ends, which lost 6 bases and 9 bases, there was a span of 15 bases. From germline, CDR1 is SEHNR and CDR2 FQNEAQ (reference sequence). This CDR3 is built from 13 residues. The whole variable domain, remainder taken from reference TRBV7-9 and TRBJ2-1, is DTGVSQNPRHKITKRGQNVTFRCDPISEHNRLYWYRQTLGQGPEFLTYFQNEAQLEKSRLLSDRFSAERPKGSFSTLEIQRTEQGDSAMYLCASRLGWESEQFFGPGTRLTVL.

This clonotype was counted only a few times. The CDR3 here is CATSDRGSAISSTDTQYF. As DNA, the CDR3 is TGTGCCACCAGTGATCGGGGATCGGCTATTTCTAGCACAGATACGCAGTATTTT. The rearrangement joins TRBV24-1 to TRBJ2-3, with a weak D call TRBD2 (5 bases). Per the germline V gene, CDR1 is KGHDR and CDR2 is SFDVKD. V lost 3 bases, J lost 0 bases, and 18 bases lay in between. The CDR3 totals 18 residues.

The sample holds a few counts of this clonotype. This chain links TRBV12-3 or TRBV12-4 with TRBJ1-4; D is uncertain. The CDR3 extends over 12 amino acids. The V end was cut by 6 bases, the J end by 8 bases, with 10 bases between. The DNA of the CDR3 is TGTGCCAGCAGCCGAATTCGGGAAAAACTGTTTTTT. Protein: CASSRIREKLFF.

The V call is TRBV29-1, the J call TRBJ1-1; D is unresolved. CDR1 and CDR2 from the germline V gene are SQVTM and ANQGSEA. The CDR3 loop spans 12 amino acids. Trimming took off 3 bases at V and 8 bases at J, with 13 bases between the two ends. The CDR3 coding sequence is TGCAGCGTTGAGAGGTGGGGAAGGGAAGCTTTCTTT. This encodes CSVERWGREAFF.

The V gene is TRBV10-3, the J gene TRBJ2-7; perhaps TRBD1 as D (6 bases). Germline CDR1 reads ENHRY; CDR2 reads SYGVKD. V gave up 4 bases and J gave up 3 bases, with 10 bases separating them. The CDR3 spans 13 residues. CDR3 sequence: CAISGQEYYEQYF. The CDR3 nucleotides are TGTGCCATCAGTGGACAGGAGTACTACGAGCAGTACTTC.

CDR3 region: CSVEKLADNNYGYTF. The CDR3 DNA follows: TGCAGCGTTGAAAAGCTCGCGGACAATAACTATGGCTACACCTTC. The chain uses TRBV29-1 and TRBJ1-2; D possibly corresponds to TRBD1 (5 bases). Germline V CDR1 and CDR2: SQVTM, ANQGSEA. The V gene lost 2 bases and the J gene lost 1 base, with 14 bases spanning the gap. The CDR3 is 15 amino acids. Filled out from reference TRBV29-1 and TRBJ1-2, the complete variable domain reads SAVISQKPSRDICQRGTSLTIQCQVDSQVTMMFWYRQQPGQSLTLIATANQGSEATYESGFVIDKFPISRPNLTFSTLTVSNMSPEDSSIYLCSVEKLADNNYGYTFGSGTRLTVV.

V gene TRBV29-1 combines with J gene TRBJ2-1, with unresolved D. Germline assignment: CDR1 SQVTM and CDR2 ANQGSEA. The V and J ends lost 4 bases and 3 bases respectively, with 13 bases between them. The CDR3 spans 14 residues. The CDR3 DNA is TGCAGCGTTGGCCTCGACACCCTCTACAATGAGCAGTTCTTC. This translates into CSVGLDTLYNEQFF.

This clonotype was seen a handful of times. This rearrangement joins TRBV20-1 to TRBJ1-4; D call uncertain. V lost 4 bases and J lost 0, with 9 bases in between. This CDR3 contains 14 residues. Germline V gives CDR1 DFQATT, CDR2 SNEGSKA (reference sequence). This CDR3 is CSAMGGATNEKLFF. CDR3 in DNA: TGCAGTGCTATGGGTGGGGCAACTAATGAAAAACTGTTTTTT.

The CDR3 here is CASSQVHGISGNEQFF. CDR3 DNA sequence: TGCGCCAGCAGCCAAGTTCACGGAATCTCGGGCAATGAGCAGTTCTTC. V and J are TRBV4-3 and TRBJ2-1; D call uncertain. Germline V gene data show CDR1 as LGHNA and CDR2 as YSLEER. V dropped 1 base and J dropped 6 bases, with 16 bases sitting between them. This CDR3 is built from 16 residues.